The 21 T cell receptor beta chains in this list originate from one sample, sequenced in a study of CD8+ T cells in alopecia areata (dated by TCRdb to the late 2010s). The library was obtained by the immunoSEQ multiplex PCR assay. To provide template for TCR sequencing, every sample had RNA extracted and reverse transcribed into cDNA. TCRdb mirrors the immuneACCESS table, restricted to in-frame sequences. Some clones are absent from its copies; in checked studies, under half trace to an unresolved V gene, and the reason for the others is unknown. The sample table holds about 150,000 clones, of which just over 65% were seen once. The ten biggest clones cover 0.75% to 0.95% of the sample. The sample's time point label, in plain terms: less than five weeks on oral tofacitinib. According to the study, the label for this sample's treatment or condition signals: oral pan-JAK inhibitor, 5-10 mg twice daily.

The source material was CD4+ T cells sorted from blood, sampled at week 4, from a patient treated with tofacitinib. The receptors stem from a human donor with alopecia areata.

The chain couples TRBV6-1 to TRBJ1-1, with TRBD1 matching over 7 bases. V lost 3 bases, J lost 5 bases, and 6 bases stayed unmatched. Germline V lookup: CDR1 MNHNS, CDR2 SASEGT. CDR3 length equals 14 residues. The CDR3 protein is CASSDDRDWTEAFF. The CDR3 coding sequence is TGTGCCAGCAGTGACGACAGGGATTGGACTGAAGCTTTCTTT.

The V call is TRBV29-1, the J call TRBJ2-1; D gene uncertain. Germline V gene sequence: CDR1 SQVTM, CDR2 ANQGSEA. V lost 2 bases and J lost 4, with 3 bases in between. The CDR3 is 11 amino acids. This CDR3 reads CSVELYNEQFF. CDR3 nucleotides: TGCAGCGTTGAATTGTACAATGAGCAGTTCTTC.

The CDR3 reads CASSQGPNDTQYF. The DNA of the CDR3 is TGTGCCAGCAGCCAAGGACCAAATGATACGCAGTATTTT. The V call is TRBV4-2, the J call TRBJ2-3; D gene unclear. CDR3 length: 13 residues. Germline loops: CDR1 LGHNA, CDR2 YNFKEQ. V was clipped by 1 base and J by 6 bases, with 8 bases between them.

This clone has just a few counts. CDR3 loop: CASSDLEGFSNQPQHF. The DNA for the CDR3 is TGTGCCAGCAGTGATCTCGAGGGTTTTAGCAATCAGCCCCAGCATTTT. The V gene is TRBV2, the J gene TRBJ1-5; D not resolved. V lost 3 bases to trimming and J lost 0 bases, with 12 bases between them. Germline loops: CDR1 SNHLY, CDR2 FYNNEI. The CDR3 has 16 residues.

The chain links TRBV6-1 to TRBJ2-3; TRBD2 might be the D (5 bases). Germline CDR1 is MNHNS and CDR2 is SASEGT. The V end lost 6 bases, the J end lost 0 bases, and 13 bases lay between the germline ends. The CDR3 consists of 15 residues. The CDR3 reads CASSPGSFSTDTQYF. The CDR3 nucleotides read TGTGCCAGCAGCCCGGGATCGTTCAGCACAGATACGCAGTATTTT.

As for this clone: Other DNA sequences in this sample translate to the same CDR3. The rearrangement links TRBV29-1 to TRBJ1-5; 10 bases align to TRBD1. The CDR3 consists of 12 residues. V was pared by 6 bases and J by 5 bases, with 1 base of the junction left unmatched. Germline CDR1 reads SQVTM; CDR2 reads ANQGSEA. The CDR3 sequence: CSVGTGDQPQHF. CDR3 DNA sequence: TGCAGCGTCGGGACAGGGGATCAGCCCCAGCATTTT.

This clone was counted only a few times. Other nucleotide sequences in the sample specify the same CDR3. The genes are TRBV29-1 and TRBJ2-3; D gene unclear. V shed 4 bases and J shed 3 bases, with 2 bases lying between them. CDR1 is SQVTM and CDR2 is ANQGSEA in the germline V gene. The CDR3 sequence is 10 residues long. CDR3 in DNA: TGCAGCGTTGGGACAGATACGCAGTATTTT. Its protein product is CSVGTDTQYF.

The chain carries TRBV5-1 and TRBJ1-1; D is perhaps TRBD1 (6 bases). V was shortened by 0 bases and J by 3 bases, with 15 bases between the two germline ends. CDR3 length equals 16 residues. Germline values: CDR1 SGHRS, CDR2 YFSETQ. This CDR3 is CASSLAFQGLYTEAFF. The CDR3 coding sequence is TGCGCCAGCAGCTTGGCTTTTCAGGGGCTCTACACTGAAGCTTTCTTT.

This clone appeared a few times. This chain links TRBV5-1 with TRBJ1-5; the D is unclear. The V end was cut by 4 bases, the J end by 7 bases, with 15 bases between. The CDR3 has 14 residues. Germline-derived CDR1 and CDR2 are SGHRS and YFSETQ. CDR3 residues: CASSPDRANQPQHF. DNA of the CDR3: TGCGCCAGCAGCCCGGATCGAGCCAACCAGCCCCAGCATTTT.

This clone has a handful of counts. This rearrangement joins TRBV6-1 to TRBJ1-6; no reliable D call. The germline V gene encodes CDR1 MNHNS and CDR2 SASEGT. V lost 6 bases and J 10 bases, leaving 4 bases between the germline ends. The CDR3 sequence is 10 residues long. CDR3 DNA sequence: TGTGCCAGCAGCGCGTCACCCCTCCACTTT. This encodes CASSASPLHF.

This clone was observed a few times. The CDR3 sequence: CASSLAQGATIYF. CDR3 in DNA: TGTGCCAGCAGCTTAGCTCAGGGTGCCACCATATATTTT. The rearrangement uses TRBV7-3 and TRBJ1-3, with D perhaps TRBD1 (5 bases). Trimming removed 2 bases from V and 9 bases from J, with 11 bases in between. Germline V CDR1 and CDR2: SGHTA, FQGTGA. The CDR3 has 13 residues. Variable domain in full (rest from reference TRBV7-3 and TRBJ1-3): GAGVSQTPSNKVTEKGKYVELRCDPISGHTALYWYRQSLGQGPEFLIYFQGTGAADDSGLPNDRFFAVRPEGSVSTLKIQRTERGDSAVYLCASSLAQGATIYFGEGSWLTVV.

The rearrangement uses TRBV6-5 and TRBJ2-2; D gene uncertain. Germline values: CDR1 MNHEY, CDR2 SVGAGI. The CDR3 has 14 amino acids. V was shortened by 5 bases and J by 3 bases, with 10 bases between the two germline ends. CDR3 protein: CASSASHDTGELFF. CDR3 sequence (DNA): TGTGCCAGCAGTGCGTCCCACGACACCGGGGAGCTGTTTTTT.

Here the CDR3 DNA reads TGTGCCAGCAGCTTAGCGGGGGAACTCTCTAACTATGGCTACACCTTC. This codes for CASSLAGELSNYGYTF. The chain combines TRBV7-2 with TRBJ1-2, with D possibly matching TRBD1 (5 bases). Deletions cut 0 bases from V and 0 bases from J, with 11 bases between. The CDR3 has 16 residues. Germline V gene data show CDR1 as SGHTA and CDR2 as FQGNSA.

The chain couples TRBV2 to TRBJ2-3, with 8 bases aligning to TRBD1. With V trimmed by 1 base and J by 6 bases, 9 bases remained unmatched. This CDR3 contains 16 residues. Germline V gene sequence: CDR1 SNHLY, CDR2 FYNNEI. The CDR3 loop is CASSEVDRVRRDTQYF. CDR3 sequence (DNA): TGTGCCAGCAGTGAAGTGGACAGGGTACGGAGGGATACGCAGTATTTT.

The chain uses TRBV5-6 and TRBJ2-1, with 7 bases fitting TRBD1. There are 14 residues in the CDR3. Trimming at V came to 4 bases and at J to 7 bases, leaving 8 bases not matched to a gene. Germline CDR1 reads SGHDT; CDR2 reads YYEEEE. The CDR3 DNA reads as TGTGCCAGCAGCGAGGACAGGTTGAGGAATGAGCAGTTCTTC. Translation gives CASSEDRLRNEQFF.

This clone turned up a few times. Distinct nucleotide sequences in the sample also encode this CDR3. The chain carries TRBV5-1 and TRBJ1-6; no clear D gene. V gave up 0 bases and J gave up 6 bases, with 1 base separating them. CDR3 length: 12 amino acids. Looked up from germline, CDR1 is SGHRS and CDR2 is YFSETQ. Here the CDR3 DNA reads TGCGCCAGCAGCTTGGGTAATTCACCCCTCCACTTT. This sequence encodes CASSLGNSPLHF.

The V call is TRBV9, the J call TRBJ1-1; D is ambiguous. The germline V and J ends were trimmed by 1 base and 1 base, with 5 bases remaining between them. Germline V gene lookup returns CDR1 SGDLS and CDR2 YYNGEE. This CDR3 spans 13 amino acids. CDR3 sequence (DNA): TGTGCCAGCAGCGTACACCCGAACACTGAAGCTTTCTTT. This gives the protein CASSVHPNTEAFF.

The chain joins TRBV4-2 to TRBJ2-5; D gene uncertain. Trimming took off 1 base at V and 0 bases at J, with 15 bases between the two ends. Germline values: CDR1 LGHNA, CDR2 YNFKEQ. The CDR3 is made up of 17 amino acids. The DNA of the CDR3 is TGTGCCAGCAGCCAAGGAAGCTCGGCGGCGTACCAAGAGACCCAGTACTTC. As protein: CASSQGSSAAYQETQYF.

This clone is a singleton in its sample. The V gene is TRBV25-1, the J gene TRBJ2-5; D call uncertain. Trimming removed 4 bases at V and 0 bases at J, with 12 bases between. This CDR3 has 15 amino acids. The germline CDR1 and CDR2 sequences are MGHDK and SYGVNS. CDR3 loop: CASSVGSKYQETQYF. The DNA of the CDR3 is TGTGCCAGCAGTGTCGGGTCGAAGTACCAAGAGACCCAGTACTTC. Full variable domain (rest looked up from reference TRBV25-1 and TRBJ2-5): EADIYQTPRYLVIGTGKKITLECSQTMGHDKMYWYQQDPGMELHLIHYSYGVNSTEKGDLSSESTVSRIRTEHFPLTLESARPSHTSQYLCASSVGSKYQETQYFGPGTRLLVL.

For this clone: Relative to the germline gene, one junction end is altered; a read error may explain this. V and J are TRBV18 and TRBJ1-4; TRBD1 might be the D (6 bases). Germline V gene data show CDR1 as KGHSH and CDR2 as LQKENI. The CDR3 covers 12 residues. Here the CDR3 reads CASSQVPPGQAF. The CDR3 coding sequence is TGTGCCAGCTCACAGGTCCCACCGGGACAAGCTTTT.

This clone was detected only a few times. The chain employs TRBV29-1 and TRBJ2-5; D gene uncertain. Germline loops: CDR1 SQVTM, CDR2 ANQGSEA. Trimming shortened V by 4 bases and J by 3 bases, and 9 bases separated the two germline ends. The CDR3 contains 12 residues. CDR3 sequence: CSVVWLEETQYF. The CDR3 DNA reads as TGCAGCGTTGTCTGGCTAGAAGAGACCCAGTACTTC.